This T cell receptor (beta chain) stems from a study of blood T cell repertoires in COVID-19. Study overall: Sample material is recorded as cDNA or gDNA derived from T cells, B-cell-depleted T cells, or PBMCs.

Source study methods: Amplification from reference gene primers served as the basis for estimated nucleated cell counts. The table came from immunoSEQ multiplex PCR; TCRdb's copy has only in-frame clones and leaves some out. That table gives V, J and clone size, and the DNA gave D and trimming. The table lists 98,000 or so clones, around four fifths of them singletons. Germline V gene lookup returns CDR1 SGDLS and CDR2 YYNGEE. The length of the CDR3 is 15 residues. V lost 7 bases and J lost 6; bases outside the gene matches: 13. The clonotype originates from a woman aged 65 to 85 with acute or convalescent COVID-19. The chain has TRBV9 and TRBJ2-3; TRBD2 aligns across 8 bases. Sequencing input: peripheral blood. CDR3 sequence: CASPTGTRLIDTQYF. The DNA for the CDR3 is TGTGCCAGCCCTACCGGGACTAGGCTTATTGATACGCAGTATTTT.